Below, one T cell receptor beta chain is given with its context. Antigen: not known. It was approximately 10 milliliters of peripheral blood that were drawn from each donor. The sample is drawn from a study of blood T cells in healthy people across ages. Study as a whole: About one barcoded beta molecule per two T cells was captured by template switching.

Findings and limits, study-wide: Changes seen in expanded clonotypes were possibly confounded by donor CMV status left unknown.

V dropped 8 bases and J dropped 3; count of bases not matched to a gene: 10. The CDR3 sequence is 15 residues long. CDR1 is MNHEY, CDR2 SVGEGT, per germline. Alongside a J-beta primer mix, a sample-barcoded 5' primer served in a second PCR lasting roughly 7 to 12 cycles. The study obtained at least 3 million CDR3-containing paired-end reads from every sample. One entry per CDR3 protein, called by TCRdb with MiXCR from the 5' RACE reads. The sample holds under 1 million distinct CDR3 sequences, 44% seen once. This rearrangement joins TRBV6-2 or TRBV6-3 to TRBJ1-5, with TRBD1 matching over 7 bases. This sequence was found in a man in his 60s in good health. The specimen sequenced was blood. CDR3 amino acids: CASCLRDSNNQPQHF. DNA for the CDR3: TGTGCCAGCTGCCTCCGGGACAGTAACAATCAGCCCCAGCATTTT.